One sample yielded the 32 T cell receptor beta chains listed below, sequenced in a study of blood T cell repertoires in COVID-19 (TCRdb year 2020). Libraries were made using the immunoSEQ multiplex PCR assay. TCRdb holds this immuneACCESS table with in-frame rearrangements only. Some clones are missing; in checked studies, unresolved V genes explain under half, and the rest has no known cause. This sample has roughly 400,000 clones in its table, and approximately 87% of those were observed once. The ten largest clones represent under 3% of the sample. Material: peripheral blood. These receptors came from an older woman with COVID-19, enrolled during active disease.

The gene calls are TRBV7-3 and TRBJ2-7, with a weak D call TRBD2 (6 bases). Trimming took off 0 bases at V and 7 bases at J, with 10 bases between the two ends. Germline CDR1 SGHTA, CDR2 FQGTGA. The CDR3 totals 13 residues. The CDR3 nucleotides are TGTGCCAGCAGCTTAACGTTGGGGGGAGAGCAGTACTTC. As protein: CASSLTLGGEQYF.

This clone occurred a few times. This chain links TRBV6-6 with TRBJ2-7; the D gene is possibly TRBD1 (5 bases). The CDR3 totals 15 residues. Trimming stripped 0 bases from V and 6 bases from J, with 15 bases between. Per germline, CDR1 MNHNY and CDR2 SVGAGI (reference sequence). The CDR3, as DNA: TGTGCCAGCAGTTACTCGGCAGGGTACGCCGGCGAGCAGTACTTC. Residues: CASSYSAGYAGEQYF.

This clone appeared a single time. This sequence joins TRBV28 and TRBJ1-1; weak D call: TRBD1 (5 bases). V was cut by 4 bases and J by 12 bases, with 15 bases left in between. Germline V gene data show CDR1 as MDHEN and CDR2 as SYDVKM. The CDR3 is 12 residues long. CDR3 nucleotide sequence: TGTGCCAGCAGTTCGCTCCCCAGGGTAACTTTCTTT. It is translated as CASSSLPRVTFF.

CDR3 nucleotides: TGTGCCAGTTCCCGGGAGGGGGCTAACTATGGCTACACCTTC. Translation gives CASSREGANYGYTF. The genes are TRBV19 and TRBJ1-2; maybe TRBD1 (6 bases). CDR3 length: 14 amino acids. Trimming took 8 bases from V and 0 from J, leaving 13 bases between them. Germline lookup yields CDR1 LNHDA and CDR2 SQIVND (reference sequence).

The chain has TRBV6-5 and TRBJ2-7, with TRBD1 identical over 7 bases. The V gene end was trimmed by 4 bases and the J gene end by 5 bases; junction bases not matched to a gene: 8. CDR1 MNHEY and CDR2 SVGAGI come from the germline V gene. The CDR3 spans 14 residues. CDR3 loop: CASSFRGSYDEQYF. The CDR3 nucleotides read TGTGCCAGCAGTTTCAGGGGGTCTTACGACGAGCAGTACTTC.

The DNA of the CDR3 is TGTGCTAGTGTCGTAGGGACAGGGACCTACAATGAGCAGTTCTTC. The encoded protein is CASVVGTGTYNEQFF. This chain uses TRBV12-5 with TRBJ2-1; 9 positions match TRBD1. Losses at the gene ends were 7 bases for V and 2 bases for J; bases not matched to a gene: 6. Germline V gene lookup returns CDR1 LGHNT and CDR2 FRNRAP. CDR3 length: 15 amino acids.

The chain uses TRBV6-5 and TRBJ1-1; 8 bases map to TRBD1. The length of the CDR3 is 15 residues. V was pared by 5 bases and J by 7 bases, with 12 bases of the junction left unmatched. Germline V CDR1 and CDR2: MNHEY, SVGAGI. The CDR3 DNA reads as TGTGCCAGCAGTAAACCTCAGGGGGCCGGGGGTGAAGCTTTCTTT. Protein sequence: CASSKPQGAGGEAFF.

The table lists this clone with a few counts. V gene TRBV5-1 combines with J gene TRBJ1-1; D remains unclear. Germline assignment: CDR1 SGHRS and CDR2 YFSETQ. The CDR3 spans 16 residues. The V end lost 3 bases, the J end lost 4 bases, and 19 bases lay between the germline ends. CDR3: CASSYGERTGSTEAFF. CDR3 DNA: TGCGCCAGCAGCTATGGGGAACGAACGGGGTCCACTGAAGCTTTCTTT. Based on the CDR3 plus reference TRBV5-1 and TRBJ1-1, the full variable domain is KAGVTQTPRYLIKTRGQQVTLSCSPISGHRSVSWYQQTPGQGLQFLFEYFSETQRNKGNFPGRFSGRQFSNSRSEMNVSTLELGDSALYLCASSYGERTGSTEAFFGQGTRLTVV.

Turning to this clone: Other DNA sequences in the sample encode the same CDR3. Written as DNA, the CDR3 is TGCGCCAGCAGCCGAGACAGGAACACTGAAGCTTTCTTT. Encoded protein: CASSRDRNTEAFF. This chain uses TRBV5-1 with TRBJ1-1; tentatively, D is TRBD1 (5 bases). Deletions cut 4 bases from V and 1 base from J, with 8 bases between. Per germline, CDR1 SGHRS and CDR2 YFSETQ. There are 13 residues in the CDR3. The whole variable domain, filled in from reference TRBV5-1 and TRBJ1-1, reads KAGVTQTPRYLIKTRGQQVTLSCSPISGHRSVSWYQQTPGQGLQFLFEYFSETQRNKGNFPGRFSGRQFSNSRSEMNVSTLELGDSALYLCASSRDRNTEAFFGQGTRLTVV.

This clone was counted once. The rearrangement joins TRBV6-1 to TRBJ1-3; 7 bases are shared with TRBD1. Germline CDR1 reads MNHNS; CDR2 reads SASEGT. The J segment lost 3 bases and the V segment lost 4 bases, leaving 12 bases of the junction unmatched. The CDR3 consists of 17 residues. The CDR3 loop is CASSGGQAGAYGNTIYF. For the CDR3, the DNA is TGTGCCAGCAGTGGCGGACAGGCTGGAGCTTATGGAAACACCATATATTTT.

The chain carries TRBV5-1 and TRBJ2-5, with 9 bases aligning to TRBD1. CDR1 and CDR2 from the germline V gene are SGHRS and YFSETQ. The CDR3 has 14 amino acids. V lost 7 bases, J lost 4 bases, and 8 bases stayed unmatched. As DNA, the CDR3 is TGCGCCAGCCGGCATACAGGGGGCCCAGAGACCCAGTACTTC. Translation: CASRHTGGPETQYF.

This chain uses TRBV11-3 with TRBJ2-3, with D possibly TRBD1 on 6 matching bases. The V end was cut by 4 bases, the J end by 1 base, with 12 bases between. The CDR3 loop spans 15 amino acids. Germline CDR1 and CDR2: SGHNT and YENEEA. In DNA form, the CDR3 reads TGTGCCAGCAGCTACGACAGGAGCGGCACAGATACGCAGTATTTT. The encoded protein is CASSYDRSGTDTQYF.

This chain connects TRBV18 to TRBJ1-4; possible D gene TRBD1, 6 bases. CDR3 length: 17 amino acids. V was cut by 3 bases and J by 2 bases, with 16 bases left in between. CDR1 and CDR2 from the germline V gene are KGHSH and LQKENI. The CDR3 coding sequence is TGTGCCAGCTCACCTACATACAGGGACGGGACTAATGAAAAACTGTTTTTT. This sequence encodes CASSPTYRDGTNEKLFF.

This sequence joins TRBV9 and TRBJ2-7, with 7 nucleotides matching TRBD1. Per the germline V gene, CDR1 is SGDLS and CDR2 is YYNGEE. With 0 bases clipped from V and 8 bases from J, the junction kept 11 bases outside the gene matches. This CDR3 is built from 15 residues. The CDR3 protein is CASSVVGGGQEKQYF. The CDR3 DNA reads as TGTGCCAGCAGCGTAGTAGGAGGCGGACAGGAAAAGCAGTACTTC.

This CDR3 is CASSYSTSGHNNEQFF. In DNA form, the CDR3 reads TGTGCCAGCAGTTACTCGACTAGCGGCCATAACAATGAGCAGTTCTTC. This chain connects TRBV6-5 to TRBJ2-1, with 9 positions matching TRBD2. This CDR3 contains 16 residues. Losses at the gene ends were 0 bases for V and 5 bases for J; bases not matched to a gene: 5. Germline assignment: CDR1 MNHEY and CDR2 SVGAGI.

V gene TRBV30 combines with J gene TRBJ1-1; D is possibly TRBD1 (6 bases). The CDR3 totals 10 residues. Germline V gives CDR1 GTSNPN, CDR2 SVGIG (reference sequence). V gave up 5 bases and J gave up 9 bases, with 10 bases separating them. DNA of the CDR3: TGTGCCTGGCAACAGGGACAAGCTTTCTTT. It encodes CAWQQGQAFF.

The chain has TRBV20-1 and TRBJ2-1; perhaps TRBD1 as D (5 bases). Germline loops: CDR1 DFQATT, CDR2 SNEGSKA (reference sequence). This CDR3 is 13 amino acids long. V shed 6 bases and J shed 10 bases, with 19 bases lying between them. This CDR3 reads CSASGATEIEQFF. The CDR3 coding sequence is TGCAGTGCCAGTGGGGCGACCGAAATAGAGCAGTTCTTC.

CDR3 in DNA: TGTGCCAGCAGCCCGGTCAACGGAGACTATGGCTACACCTTC. Protein product: CASSPVNGDYGYTF. The chain uses TRBV7-9 and TRBJ1-2; D gene unclear. The CDR3 covers 14 residues. V lost 5 bases, J lost 3 bases, and 13 bases lay in between. CDR1 SEHNR and CDR2 FQNEAQ come from the germline V gene (reference sequence).

This clone has a handful of counts. The CDR3 sequence is CASSQEYSHTEAFF. The CDR3 DNA reads TGTGCCAGCAGCCAAGAGTACAGTCACACTGAAGCTTTCTTT. The rearrangement joins TRBV3-1 (or the pseudogene TRBV3-2) to TRBJ1-1, with D unresolved. Per the germline V gene, CDR1 is LGHDT and CDR2 is YNNKEL (reference sequence). This CDR3 spans 14 amino acids. Trimming pared 0 bases from V and 3 bases from J, leaving 8 bases between.

This chain uses TRBV5-1 with TRBJ2-5; no reliable D call. The CDR3 runs 11 residues. Trimming shortened V by 0 bases and J by 10 bases, and 7 bases separated the two germline ends. From germline, CDR1 is SGHRS and CDR2 YFSETQ. CDR3 sequence: CASSLGPHQYF. CDR3 DNA sequence: TGCGCCAGCAGCTTGGGGCCTCACCAGTACTTC.

As concerns this clone: One junction end disagrees with the germline gene, perhaps due to a read error. The V and J genes are TRBV12-3 or TRBV12-4 and TRBJ2-5; 7 positions match TRBD1. This CDR3 is built from 13 residues. The CDR3 DNA sequence: TGTGCCAGCAGTTTAGCGCGGGCCGGGACAGTACACTTC. Translation: CASSLARAGTVHF.

This rearrangement joins TRBV14 to TRBJ2-7; TRBD1 matches at 7 bases. V was pared by 4 bases and J by 0 bases, with 3 bases of the junction left unmatched. Germline CDR1 reads SGHDN; CDR2 reads FVKESK. This CDR3 spans 14 amino acids. Here the CDR3 reads CASSLGTVSYEQYF. CDR3 in DNA: TGTGCCAGCAGCCTTGGGACAGTCTCCTACGAGCAGTACTTC.

The chain employs TRBV5-5 and TRBJ1-2, with D tentatively TRBD1 (5 bases). The germline V gene encodes CDR1 SGHKS and CDR2 YYEKEE (reference sequence). Trimming took off 2 bases at V and 4 bases at J, with 15 bases between the two ends. The CDR3 consists of 15 residues. The CDR3 sequence is CASSLGAGEAYGYTF. DNA for the CDR3: TGTGCCAGCAGCTTAGGGGCGGGGGAGGCCTATGGCTACACCTTC.

The chain is built from TRBV19 and TRBJ1-5; D perhaps matches TRBD1 (5 bases). The V gene lost 3 bases and the J gene lost 3 bases, with 9 bases spanning the gap. Germline V gene data show CDR1 as LNHDA and CDR2 as SQIVND (reference sequence). This CDR3 contains 14 residues. CDR3 in amino acids: CASSIQGDNQPQHF. The CDR3, as DNA: TGTGCCAGTAGTATCCAGGGTGACAATCAGCCCCAGCATTTT.

Here the CDR3 reads CASSPGQNYGYTF. The CDR3 bases are TGTGCCAGCAGCCCCGGACAGAACTATGGCTACACCTTC. J is TRBJ1-2 and V is TRBV13; weak D call: TRBD1 (6 bases). V lost 5 bases to trimming and J lost 2 bases, with 9 bases between them. This CDR3 contains 13 residues. Germline V gene data show CDR1 as PRHDT and CDR2 as FYEKMQ (reference sequence).

This sequence joins TRBV5-1 and TRBJ1-1, with D possibly matching TRBD1 (6 bases). Trimming took off 1 base at V and 11 bases at J, with 15 bases between the two ends. Germline CDR1 reads SGHRS; CDR2 reads YFSETQ. The CDR3 totals 13 residues. The CDR3 loop reads CASSLSLGGPAFF. The DNA for the CDR3 is TGCGCCAGCAGCTTGTCCCTCGGGGGGCCCGCTTTCTTT.

This chain links TRBV4-2 with TRBJ1-1; weak D call: TRBD1 (5 bases). CDR1 and CDR2 from the germline V gene are LGHNA and YNFKEQ. Trimming pared 4 bases from V and 2 bases from J, leaving 11 bases between. The CDR3 is 14 amino acids. The CDR3: CASSPRGGNTEAFF. The CDR3 DNA reads TGTGCCAGCAGCCCACGGGGGGGAAACACTGAAGCTTTCTTT.

Of note for this clone: The sample has other DNA sequences that encode this CDR3 too. The rearrangement joins TRBV5-1 to TRBJ1-4; perhaps TRBD1 as D (5 bases). The CDR3 totals 14 residues. Per the germline V gene, CDR1 is SGHRS and CDR2 is YFSETQ. V was clipped by 1 base and J by 3 bases, with 7 bases between them. The CDR3, as DNA: TGCGCCAGCAGCTTGACAGGCTCTAATGAAAAACTGTTTTTT. This encodes CASSLTGSNEKLFF.

The table lists this clone with a few counts. The chain couples TRBV9 to TRBJ1-1; TRBD1 matches 9 bases. The germline CDR1 and CDR2 sequences are SGDLS and YYNGEE. V lost 3 bases and J lost 4; bases outside the gene matches: 4. This CDR3 region has 14 residues. The CDR3 coding sequence is TGTGCCAGCAGCGCCGGGACAGGGAGCACTGAAGCTTTCTTT. This translates into CASSAGTGSTEAFF.

J is TRBJ2-7 and V is TRBV6-1, with D perhaps TRBD1 (6 bases). Trimming cost V 1 base and J 5 bases, with 9 bases left between them. CDR3 length equals 13 residues. Germline CDR1 reads MNHNS; CDR2 reads SASEGT. CDR3 protein: CASSEGQVHEQYF. DNA for the CDR3: TGTGCCAGCAGTGAAGGACAGGTTCACGAGCAGTACTTC.

J is TRBJ2-5 and V is TRBV5-8; 8 positions agree with TRBD1. Germline-derived CDR1 and CDR2 are SGHTS and YDEGEE. This CDR3 is 13 amino acids long. The V and J ends lost 3 bases and 5 bases, in that order; junction bases with no gene match: 3. The CDR3 sequence: CASSYDRGETQYF. In nucleotides, the CDR3 is TGTGCCAGCAGCTACGACAGGGGTGAGACCCAGTACTTC.

V and J are TRBV3-1 (or the pseudogene TRBV3-2) and TRBJ2-7, with a tentative D call TRBD1 (5 bases). Between the trimmed V and J ends, which lost 3 bases and 5 bases, there was a span of 8 bases. The V gene's germline CDR1 is LGHDT and CDR2 YNNKEL (reference sequence). This CDR3 contains 12 residues. The chain's CDR3 is CASSHRVHEQYF. DNA of the CDR3: TGTGCCAGCAGCCACAGGGTTCACGAGCAGTACTTC.